What follows describes a single T cell receptor beta chain. Its antigen target is currently unknown. No clone much larger than this one lies a single base away; base qualities are absent. About 500 nanograms of biopsy DNA per sample were submitted for commercial TCRB immunosequencing. A two-step, amplification bias-controlled multiplex PCR was used by Adaptive Biotechnology to amplify CDR3 regions from genomic DNA. The first PCR used primers for every V and J gene segment; the second PCR added barcodes and Illumina adapters. CDR3 libraries were sequenced on an Illumina instrument. The paper's data handling went like this. The analysis used both the pipelines supplied by the vendor and custom analysis of the raw data in R/Bioconductor with R version 3.3.0. Clonality, which ranges from 0 to 1, was calculated as the inverse of the normalised Shannon entropy across all productive clones. High-frequency clones were defined as the repertoire share of the top 100 clones, retaining only clones passing a 95% confidence test. Repertoire diversity was measured with the Simpson index, and overlap between samples was measured with the Morisita-Horn index. In its TCRdb copy, this immuneACCESS table keeps in-frame sequences only and misses some clones. Where compared with another copy, unresolved V genes explain less than half of these, and the others have no known cause. Clone size and the V and J calls come from that table; the DNA yielded D and trimming. This sample is represented by thousands of clones; 95% of them were singletons. 0.31% of the sample is taken by the ten largest.

This record comes from a study of T cell repertoires in ileal Crohn's disease (dated by TCRdb to the late 2010s). Concerning the study at large: The median duration of disease was approximately 7.9 years, and at the time of surgery approximately 34% of patients were active smokers. Surgery was performed for a complication in all patients, with stricturing disease in approximately 60% and penetrating disease in approximately 40%. Endoscopic postoperative recurrence was defined as a Rutgeerts score above i0. A total of 170 or so mucosal samples from 57 patients were sequenced, collected from several sites on the surgical specimen and at postoperative endoscopy. Roughly half of the patients were given postoperative therapy, with under 12 receiving thiopurines and over 15 receiving anti-TNF agents. Running in parallel with the study was a multicentre cohort set up to find predictors of early endoscopic recurrence following ileocolonic resection. A prospective multicentre cohort supplied the 55 or so Crohn's disease patients whose TCR repertoires were analysed.

Adults with ileal or ileocolonic Crohn's disease for whom ileocolonic resection was indicated were considered eligible. Whole ileal mucosal biopsies were kept frozen at -80 degrees C prior to DNA extraction. Genomic DNA was isolated from frozen whole biopsies using a TRizol-based method, and the DNA was quantified with a NanoDrop 2000 spectrophotometer. V and J are truncated by 5 bases and 0 bases respectively, leaving an intervening sequence of 7 bases. The CDR3 goes from the cysteine to the phenylalanine over 13 residues. Here the CDR3 DNA is all that survives: 39 bases in frame from base 1. The germline V gene (reference sequence) specifies MNHEY as CDR1 and SMNVEV as CDR2. Beyond this particular receptor, the publication reports: A significantly higher proportion of clonal expansions was observed in active smokers at surgery than in non-smokers (approximately 28% vs 17%, p=0.02). Only a subgroup of patients, of unstated size, had their mucosal CD4 and CD8 T cells sorted and sequenced. Higher percentages of high-frequency clones at the time of surgery were linked to endoscopic recurrence, and every patient with clonality above 26.8% (18/57) had recurrence. Sorted CD8 T cells carried more high-frequency clones than CD4 T cells, suggesting mucosal expansions were mainly CD8.

The chain is encoded by TRBV27 joined to TRBJ1-1, with no confidently assigned D gene. This sequence was found in an adult with Crohn's disease. Sequenced input: ileal tissue. DNA sequence: TGTGCCAGCAGTCTAAATATGAACACTGAAGCTTTCTTT. Its product reads: CASSLNMNTEAFF.